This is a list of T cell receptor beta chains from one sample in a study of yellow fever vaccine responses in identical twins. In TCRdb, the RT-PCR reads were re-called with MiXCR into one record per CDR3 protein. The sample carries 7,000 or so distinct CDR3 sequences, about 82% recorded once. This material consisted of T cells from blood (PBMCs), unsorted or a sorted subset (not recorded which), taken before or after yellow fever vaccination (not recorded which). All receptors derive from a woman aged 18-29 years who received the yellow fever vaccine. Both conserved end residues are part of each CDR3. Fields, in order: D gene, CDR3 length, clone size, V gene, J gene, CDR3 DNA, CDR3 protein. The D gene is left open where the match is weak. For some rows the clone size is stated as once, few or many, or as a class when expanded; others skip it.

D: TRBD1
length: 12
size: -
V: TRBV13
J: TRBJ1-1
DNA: TGTGCCAGCAGCAACAGACAGGGAGGAGCTTTCTTT
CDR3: CASSNRQGGAFF

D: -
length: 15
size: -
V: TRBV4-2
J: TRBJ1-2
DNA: TGTGCCAGCAGCCAAATCGGACCAAATAACTATGGCTACACCTTC
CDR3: CASSQIGPNNYGYTF

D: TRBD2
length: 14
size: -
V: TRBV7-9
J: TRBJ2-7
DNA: TGTGCCAGCAGCGCACTAGCGGGGGCCTACGAGCAGTACTTC
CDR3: CASSALAGAYEQYF

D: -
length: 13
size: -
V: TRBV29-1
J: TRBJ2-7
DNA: TGCAGCCTCCGGACAGACGGAACTAGCGAGCAGTACTTC
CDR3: CSLRTDGTSEQYF

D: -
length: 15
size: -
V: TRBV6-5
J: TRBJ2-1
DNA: TGTGCCAGCAGTTTCGGGACCCACTCGAACAATGAGCAGTTCTTC
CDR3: CASSFGTHSNNEQFF

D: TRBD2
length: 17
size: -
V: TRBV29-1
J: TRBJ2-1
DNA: TGCAGCACCAGACTAGCGGGAGGGCTGGGCTCCTACAATGAGCAGTTCTTC
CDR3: CSTRLAGGLGSYNEQFF

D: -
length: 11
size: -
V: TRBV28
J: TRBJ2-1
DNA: TGTGCCACCCAGACAGAGAATGAGCAGTTCTTC
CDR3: CATQTENEQFF

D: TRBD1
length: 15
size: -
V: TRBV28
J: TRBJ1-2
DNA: TGTGCCAGCAGTCCACGACAGGGAACAACCTATGGCTACACCTTC
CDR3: CASSPRQGTTYGYTF

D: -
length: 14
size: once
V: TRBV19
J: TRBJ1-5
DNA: TGTGCCAGTAGTATTGTTAGGGACGGCCAGCCCCAGCATTTT
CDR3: CASSIVRDGQPQHF

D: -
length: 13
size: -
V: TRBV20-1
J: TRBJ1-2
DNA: TGCAGTGCTAGAGAGGGGTACTGGGATGGCTACACCTTC
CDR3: CSAREGYWDGYTF

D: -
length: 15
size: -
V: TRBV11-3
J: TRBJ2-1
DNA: TGTGCCAGCAGCCAGTCCCCTCAGACCCTCGGTGAGCAGTTCTTC
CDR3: CASSQSPQTLGEQFF

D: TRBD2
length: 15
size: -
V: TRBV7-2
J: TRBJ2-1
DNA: TGTGCCAGCAGACCTAGCGGGGGGTTTATCAATGAGCAGTTCTTC
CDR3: CASRPSGGFINEQFF

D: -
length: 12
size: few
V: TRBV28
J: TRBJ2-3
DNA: TGTGCCAGCAGACGGGGTTTAGATACGCAGTATTTT
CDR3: CASRRGLDTQYF

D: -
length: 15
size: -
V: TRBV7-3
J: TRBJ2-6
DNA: TGTGCCAGCAGCTTAGGATTCTCTGGGGCCAACGTCCTGACTTTC
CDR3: CASSLGFSGANVLTF

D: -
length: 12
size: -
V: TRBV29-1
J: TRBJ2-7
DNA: TGCAGCGCCCGGGGGCCGAGCTACGAGCAGTACTTC
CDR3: CSARGPSYEQYF

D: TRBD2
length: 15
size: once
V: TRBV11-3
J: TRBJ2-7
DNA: TGTGCCAGCAGTAGGACTAGCGGAAGCTCCTACGAGCAGTACTTC
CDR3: CASSRTSGSSYEQYF

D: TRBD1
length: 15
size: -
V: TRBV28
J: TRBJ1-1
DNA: TGTGCCAGCAGTCCGGTCGGGACAGGGGGCACTGAAGCTTTCTTT
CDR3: CASSPVGTGGTEAFF

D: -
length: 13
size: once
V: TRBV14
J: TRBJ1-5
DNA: TGTGCCAGCAGCCAAGGATTGGATCAGCCCCAGCATTTT
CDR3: CASSQGLDQPQHF

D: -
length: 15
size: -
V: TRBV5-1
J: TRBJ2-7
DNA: TGCGCCAGCAGCTTAGTATCAGACACCTCCTACGAGCAGTACTTC
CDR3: CASSLVSDTSYEQYF

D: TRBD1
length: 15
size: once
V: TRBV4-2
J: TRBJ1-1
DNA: TGTGCCAGCAGCCCGCGGACAGGGGCGAACACTGAAGCTTTCTTT
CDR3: CASSPRTGANTEAFF

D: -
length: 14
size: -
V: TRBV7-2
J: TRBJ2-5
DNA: TGTGCCAGCAGCTTTACAGGGATCCAAGAGACCCAGTACTTC
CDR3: CASSFTGIQETQYF

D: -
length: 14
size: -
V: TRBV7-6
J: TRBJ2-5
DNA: TGTGCCAGCAGCTTCGGAGGGAGCGGAGAGACCCAGTACTTC
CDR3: CASSFGGSGETQYF

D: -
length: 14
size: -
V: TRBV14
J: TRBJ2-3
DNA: TGTGCCAGCAGCCCAAGGGTCGGGGTAGATACGCAGTATTTT
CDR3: CASSPRVGVDTQYF

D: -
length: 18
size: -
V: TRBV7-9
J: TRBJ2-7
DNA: TGTGCCAGCAGCTTAGCTCTAGGGAACAGCGGGTCCTCCTACGAGCAGTACTTC
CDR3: CASSLALGNSGSSYEQYF

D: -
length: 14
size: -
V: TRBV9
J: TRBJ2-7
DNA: TGTGCCAGCAGCGTACTGGGTTCAGTCAGCGAGCAGTACTTC
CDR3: CASSVLGSVSEQYF

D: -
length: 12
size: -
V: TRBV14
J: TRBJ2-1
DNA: TGTGCCAGCAGCCAGGTATACAATGAGCAGTTCTTC
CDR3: CASSQVYNEQFF

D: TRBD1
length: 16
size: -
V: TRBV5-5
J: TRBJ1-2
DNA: TGTGCCAGCAGCTTAATCACCGGGACAGGGGCGGTTGGCTACACCTTC
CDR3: CASSLITGTGAVGYTF

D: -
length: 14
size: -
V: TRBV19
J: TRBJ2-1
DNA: TGTGCCAGTAGTATCAACTCAAACTACAATGAGCAGTTCTTC
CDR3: CASSINSNYNEQFF

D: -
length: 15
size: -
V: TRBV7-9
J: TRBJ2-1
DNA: TGTGCCAGCAGCTTATGGAGGAGAGGGCTCAATGAGCAGTTCTTC
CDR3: CASSLWRRGLNEQFF

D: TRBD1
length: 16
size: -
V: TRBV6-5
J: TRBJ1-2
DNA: TGTGCCAGCAGTTACTCAAGGACAGGGGTCGTTGGAGGCTACACCTTC
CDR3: CASSYSRTGVVGGYTF

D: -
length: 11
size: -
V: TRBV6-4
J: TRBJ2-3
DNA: TGTGCCAGCAGTCACACAGATACGCAGTATTTT
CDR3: CASSHTDTQYF

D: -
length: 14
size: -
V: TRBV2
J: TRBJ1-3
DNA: TGTGCCAGCAGTGAATACACCTCTGGAAACACCATATATTTT
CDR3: CASSEYTSGNTIYF

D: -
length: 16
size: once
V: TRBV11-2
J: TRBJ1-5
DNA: TGTGCCAGCAGCTTGGGTGGGGGATCGAGCAATCAGCCCCAGCATTTT
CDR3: CASSLGGGSSNQPQHF

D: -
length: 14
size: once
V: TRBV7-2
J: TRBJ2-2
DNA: TGTGCCAGCAGCTTGGGTGGGAGCACCGGGGAGCTGTTTTTT
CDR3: CASSLGGSTGELFF

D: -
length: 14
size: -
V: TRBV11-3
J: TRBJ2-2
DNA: TGTGCCAGCAGCTTAGAGTCAGGCACCGGGGAGCTGTTTTTT
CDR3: CASSLESGTGELFF

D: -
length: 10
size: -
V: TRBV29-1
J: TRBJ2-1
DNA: TGCAGCGTCCGCGAGCATGAGCAGTTCTTC
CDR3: CSVREHEQFF

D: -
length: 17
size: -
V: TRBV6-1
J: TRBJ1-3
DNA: TGTGCCAGCAGTCGGGACTATGAGAAGGCCAATGGAAACACCATATATTTT
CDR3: CASSRDYEKANGNTIYF

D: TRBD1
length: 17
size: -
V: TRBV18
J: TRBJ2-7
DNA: TGTGCCAGCTCACCACCTGTGGGGACAGGGCAACACTACGAGCAGTACTTC
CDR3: CASSPPVGTGQHYEQYF

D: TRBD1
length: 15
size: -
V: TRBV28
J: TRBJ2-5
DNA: TGTGCCAGCAGTTTATGGGGTGGACAGGTAGAGACCCAGTACTTC
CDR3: CASSLWGGQVETQYF

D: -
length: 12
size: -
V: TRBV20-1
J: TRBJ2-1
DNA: TGCAGTGCACACAAAGGGTGGAGTGAGCAGTTCTTC
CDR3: CSAHKGWSEQFF

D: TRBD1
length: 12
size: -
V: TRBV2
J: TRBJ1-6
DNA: TGTGCCACGGGGACAGGGAATTCACCCCTCCACTTT
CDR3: CATGTGNSPLHF